A single sample is the source of the 25 T cell receptor beta chains below, sequenced in a study of T-cell memory formation after mild COVID-19. TCRdb used MiXCR to reprocess the 5' RACE reads, holding one entry per CDR3 protein. This sample has fewer than 50,000 distinct CDR3 sequences, with approximately 9.7% found just once. Sequencing was carried out using PBMCs or a T cell subset sorted from them (not recorded which). The origin of the receptors is an adult woman who had mild COVID-19 (a few samples of this study predate the infection). Cell type and time point are not known.

The chain combines TRBV20-1 with TRBJ1-2; TRBD1 matches at 8 bases. V dropped 6 bases and J dropped 0; count of bases not matched to a gene: 9. The CDR3 consists of 15 residues. Germline V gene lookup returns CDR1 DFQATT and CDR2 SNEGSKA (reference sequence). The CDR3 DNA is TGCAGTGCCCTCGGACAGGGCCTAGCTAACTATGGCTACACCTTC. It encodes CSALGQGLANYGYTF.

This clonotype appeared a few times. The chain joins TRBV7-2 to TRBJ2-1; D unclear. Germline V CDR1 and CDR2: SGHTA, FQGNSA. Trimming took 1 base from V and 3 from J, leaving 7 bases between them. The CDR3 loop spans 14 amino acids. The chain's CDR3 is CASSLGQYYNEQFF. The CDR3 region has the DNA TGTGCCAGCAGCTTAGGGCAGTACTACAATGAGCAGTTCTTC.

The rearrangement uses TRBV11-2 and TRBJ1-1, with D maybe TRBD1 (5 bases). The CDR3 is made up of 13 amino acids. In germline, CDR1 is SGHAT, CDR2 FQNNGV. Between the trimmed V and J ends, which lost 0 bases and 6 bases, there was a span of 8 bases. The CDR3 loop reads CASSLDRRAEAFF. The DNA for the CDR3 is TGTGCCAGCAGCTTAGACCGCAGGGCTGAAGCTTTCTTT. The whole variable domain, filled in from reference TRBV11-2 and TRBJ1-1, reads EAGVAQSPRYKIIEKRQSVAFWCNPISGHATLYWYQQILGQGPKLLIQFQNNGVVDDSQLPKDRFSAERLKGVDSTLKIQPAKLEDSAVYLCASSLDRRAEAFFGQGTRLTVV.

The chain couples TRBV19 to TRBJ2-1, with D unresolved. Germline V gene data show CDR1 as LNHDA and CDR2 as SQIVND (reference sequence). V lost 3 bases and J 7 bases, leaving 10 bases between the germline ends. The CDR3 is made up of 13 amino acids. The CDR3, as DNA: TGTGCCAGTAGTATCGGCAATCGGAATGAGCAGTTCTTC. Amino acids: CASSIGNRNEQFF.

The table lists this clonotype with a few counts. Here the CDR3 DNA reads TGTGCCAGCAGCCCTGGGACAGGGACTTTCACTGAAGCTTTCTTT. This sequence encodes CASSPGTGTFTEAFF. J is TRBJ1-1 and V is TRBV7-9; TRBD1 agrees at 9 bases. CDR1 is SEHNR, CDR2 FQNEAQ, per germline (reference sequence). This CDR3 spans 15 amino acids. J lost 4 bases, V lost 5 bases, and 8 bases had no gene match.

This clonotype was seen ten or more times. This chain joins TRBV5-1 and TRBJ2-7; tentative D call: TRBD2 (6 bases). Between the trimmed V and J ends, which lost 4 bases and 2 bases, there was a span of 10 bases. This CDR3 region has 13 residues. Germline lookup yields CDR1 SGHRS and CDR2 YFSETQ. The CDR3 spells CASSAGGPYEQYF. CDR3 coding DNA: TGCGCCAGCAGCGCTGGAGGGCCCTACGAGCAGTACTTC.

The sample holds a few counts of this clonotype. The chain is built from TRBV6-5 and TRBJ2-7; TRBD1 matches at 9 bases. Germline values: CDR1 MNHEY, CDR2 SVGAGI. Losses at the gene ends were 5 bases for V and 4 bases for J; bases not matched to a gene: 9. CDR3 length: 15 amino acids. In DNA form, the CDR3 reads TGTGCCAGCAGTCTGACAGGGGGTATTGGGTACGAGCAGTACTTC. Translating gives CASSLTGGIGYEQYF.

There are a few counts of this clonotype. The chain joins TRBV5-4 to TRBJ2-3; 7 bases are a match to TRBD2. This CDR3 is 13 amino acids long. Germline loops: CDR1 SGHNT, CDR2 YYREEE (reference sequence). V lost 4 bases and J lost 4; bases outside the gene matches: 3. In DNA form, the CDR3 reads TGTGCCAGCAGCGGAACTAGCGCAGATACGCAGTATTTT. Residues: CASSGTSADTQYF.

The J gene is TRBJ2-3, the V gene TRBV20-1; D unclear. The CDR3 is made up of 14 amino acids. The ends were cut back, 6 bases at V and 0 bases at J, with 13 bases in the middle. CDR1 is DFQATT, CDR2 SNEGSKA, per germline (reference sequence). Here the CDR3 reads CSATPRRSTDTQYF. CDR3 DNA: TGCAGTGCCACCCCACGCAGGAGCACAGATACGCAGTATTTT.

The rearrangement joins TRBV29-1 to TRBJ2-3, with D possibly TRBD2 on 5 matching bases. Trimming stripped 8 bases from V and 0 bases from J, with 9 bases between. Germline V gene data show CDR1 as SQVTM and CDR2 as ANQGSEA. There are 12 residues in the CDR3. CDR3 amino acids: CSTRTSTDTQYF. Here the CDR3 DNA reads TGCAGCACCAGGACTAGCACAGATACGCAGTATTTT.

The gene calls are TRBV24-1 and TRBJ2-7; D uncertain. The germline V and J ends were trimmed by 2 bases and 5 bases, with 15 bases remaining between them. The CDR3 runs 15 residues. Germline lookup yields CDR1 KGHDR and CDR2 SFDVKD. The CDR3 sequence is CATSDSTAPWNEQYF. The DNA of the CDR3 is TGTGCCACCAGTGATTCTACGGCCCCTTGGAACGAGCAGTACTTC.

This clonotype has at least ten counts. The chain couples TRBV7-8 to TRBJ2-7, with D possibly matching TRBD2 (5 bases). The V end lost 5 bases, the J end lost 6 bases, and 11 bases lay between the germline ends. CDR1 is SGHVS and CDR2 is FQNEAQ in the germline V gene. The CDR3 is 12 residues long. DNA for the CDR3: TGTGCCAGCAGCCAGAGTGGGAGCGAGCAGTACTTC. Translating gives CASSQSGSEQYF.

This clonotype was picked up a small number of times. The CDR3 nucleotides are TGCAGTGCTGACAGGGGCCTGATGAACACTGAAGCTTTCTTT. Residues: CSADRGLMNTEAFF. This rearrangement joins TRBV20-1 to TRBJ1-1, with TRBD1 identical over 8 bases. The V gene's germline CDR1 is DFQATT and CDR2 SNEGSKA (reference sequence). V was pared by 5 bases and J by 0 bases, with 5 bases of the junction left unmatched. The CDR3 covers 14 residues.

In this sample, this clonotype turned up many times. The chain is built from TRBV20-1 and TRBJ2-2; 7 bases fit TRBD2. The germline CDR1 and CDR2 sequences are DFQATT and SNEGSKA (reference sequence). J gave up 3 bases and V 3 bases, and 7 bases lay outside the gene matches. CDR3 length: 15 residues. CDR3 region: CSASAGAPDTGELFF. CDR3 bases: TGCAGTGCTAGTGCGGGAGCCCCTGACACCGGGGAGCTGTTTTTT.

At least ten counts were recorded for this clonotype. In DNA, the CDR3 is TGTGCCAGTAAGGGAGGGGGTCTTAATCGAGCGGGTGTAGGCAATGAGCAGTTCTTC. Translation: CASKGGGLNRAGVGNEQFF. The V call is TRBV27, the J call TRBJ2-1, with a weak D call TRBD2 (7 bases). CDR1 is MNHEY and CDR2 is SMNVEV in the germline V gene (reference sequence). The CDR3 is 19 residues long. Trimming took 9 bases from V and 6 from J, leaving 33 bases between them.

This clonotype was observed a few times. The V and J genes are TRBV6-6 and TRBJ2-7; perhaps TRBD1 as D (5 bases). Germline CDR1 MNHNY, CDR2 SVGAGI (reference sequence). Trimming removed 4 bases at V and 3 bases at J, with 7 bases between. CDR3 length equals 12 residues. The CDR3 nucleotides read TGTGCCAGCAGTTCCGACAGCTACGAGCAGTACTTC. As protein: CASSSDSYEQYF.

About this clonotype: Since a much larger clone is just one base distant, this may be a read error. V gene TRBV20-1 combines with J gene TRBJ2-1, with no clear D. With 5 bases removed from V and 7 bases from J, the gap between germline ends came to 18 bases. Germline loops: CDR1 DFQATT, CDR2 SNEGSKA (reference sequence). The CDR3 is 14 residues long. For the CDR3, the DNA is TGCAGTGCTCTAAGACAAGCCGGGTGGAATGAGCAGTTCTTC. This gives the protein CSALRQAGWNEQFF.

This clonotype was detected a few times. V and J are TRBV5-1 and TRBJ2-1; D remains unclear. The CDR3 totals 11 residues. In germline, CDR1 is SGHRS, CDR2 YFSETQ. V was pared by 5 bases and J by 6 bases, with 6 bases between. In nucleotides, the CDR3 is TGCGCCAGCAGGCTTACCAATGAGCAGTTCTTC. Its translation: CASRLTNEQFF.

Ten or more counts support this clonotype. The chain links TRBV19 to TRBJ2-1; 11 positions match TRBD2. CDR1 LNHDA and CDR2 SQIVND come from the germline V gene (reference sequence). The CDR3 contains 17 residues. Germline trimming cut 4 bases from V and 6 bases from J; bases unmatched to any gene: 11. CDR3 amino acids: CASSSPPGLAAPNEQFF. CDR3 nucleotides: TGTGCCAGTAGTAGCCCGCCGGGACTAGCGGCCCCCAATGAGCAGTTCTTC.

This clonotype came up many times. V usage is TRBV11-2 and J usage is TRBJ2-2, with no clear D. Trimming cost V 5 bases and J 8 bases, with 9 bases left between them. The CDR3 is made up of 12 amino acids. The germline gives CDR1 SGHAT, CDR2 FQNNGV. DNA for the CDR3: TGTGCCAGCAGCCCGGGCCCGGGGGAGCTGTTTTTT. Protein: CASSPGPGELFF.

V gene TRBV7-2 combines with J gene TRBJ1-1, with TRBD1 identical over 10 bases. Per germline, CDR1 SGHTA and CDR2 FQGNSA. The CDR3 is 14 amino acids. V shed 4 bases and J 4 bases; nucleotides not matched to a gene: 3. CDR3 bases: TGTGCCAGCAGCTCTGACAGGGGGCTCACTGAAGCTTTCTTT. Translated: CASSSDRGLTEAFF.

This clonotype was picked up a small number of times. This rearrangement joins TRBV19 to TRBJ1-1; no firm D call. CDR1 is LNHDA, CDR2 SQIVND, per germline (reference sequence). This CDR3 contains 13 residues. Trimming took off 5 bases at V and 1 base at J, with 8 bases between the two ends. The CDR3 here is CASSRYGNTEAFF. In DNA form, the CDR3 reads TGTGCCAGTAGTCGGTATGGGAACACTGAAGCTTTCTTT.

About this clonotype itself: An end of the junction does not agree with germline; a read error may underlie this. The chain joins TRBV11-2 to TRBJ2-1; D is perhaps TRBD2 (6 bases). This CDR3 contains 15 residues. CDR1 is SGHAT and CDR2 is FQNNGV in the germline V gene. Here the CDR3 DNA reads TGTGCCAGCAGCATAGAGGGACTTAGCAACAATGAGCAGTTCTTC. Translation: CASSIEGLSNNEQFF.

A few counts support this clonotype. The rearrangement uses TRBV5-1 and TRBJ2-7; 8 nucleotides align to TRBD1. CDR1 is SGHRS and CDR2 is YFSETQ in the germline V gene. The J segment lost 2 bases and the V segment lost 2 bases, leaving 6 bases of the junction unmatched. The CDR3 sequence is 15 residues long. The chain's CDR3 is CASSFTDRVPYEQYF. DNA for the CDR3: TGCGCCAGCAGCTTTACGGACAGGGTGCCCTACGAGCAGTACTTC.

The table lists this clonotype with many counts. The chain carries TRBV5-8 and TRBJ2-7; D perhaps matches TRBD1 (6 bases). V lost 0 bases and J 3 bases, leaving 10 bases between the germline ends. The length of the CDR3 is 14 residues. The germline V gene encodes CDR1 SGHTS and CDR2 YDEGEE. CDR3: CASSLVGAFYEQYF. For the CDR3, the DNA is TGTGCCAGCAGCTTGGTGGGGGCGTTCTACGAGCAGTACTTC.